The next 27 T cell receptor beta chains were all read from a single sample in a study of vaccination and CD4 T cells after COVID-19. Treatment here: roughly ten-day PBMC culture with coronavirus spike peptide pools or control peptides (ViraFEST assay). The antigens of these receptors remain unknown. Cultured CD4+ T cell DNA was sequenced using the Oncomine TCR Beta short-read assay. MiXCR was run by TCRdb on the PCR reads, yielding one entry per CDR3 protein. The table shows around 20,000 distinct CDR3 sequences, with roughly a quarter occurring only once. The source material was cultured CD4+ T cells from blood. All receptors derive from a human donor with COVID-19.

The rearrangement joins TRBV9 to TRBJ2-7; 7 bases are a match to TRBD2. This CDR3 spans 15 amino acids. V trimming: 3 bases; J trimming: 2 bases; junction bases outside the gene matches: 8. CDR1 is SGDLS, CDR2 YYNGEE, per germline. The CDR3 reads CASSAIRDYTYEQYF. As DNA, the CDR3 is TGTGCCAGCAGCGCGATCCGGGACTACACCTACGAGCAGTACTTC.

In regard to this clonotype: Germline and junction disagree at one end, which may indicate a read error. V is TRBV19 and J is TRBJ2-1; 9 bases match TRBD2. This CDR3 spans 14 amino acids. CDR1 is LNHDA, CDR2 SQIVND, per germline (reference sequence). The DNA for the CDR3 is TGTGCCTGTAGGGGCGGGGGGGCCTACAATGAGCAGTTCTTC. It codes for CACRGGGAYNEQFF.

The chain uses TRBV5-1 and TRBJ2-3; 7 nucleotides agree with TRBD1. Germline V CDR1 and CDR2: SGHRS, YFSETQ. The CDR3 runs to 13 residues. Trimming cost V 5 bases and J 2 bases; bases outside gene matches: 2. In DNA, the CDR3 is TGCGCCAGCAGAGGGACAGTCACAGATACGCAGTATTTT. Its translation: CASRGTVTDTQYF.

This clonotype has just a few counts. The chain employs TRBV19 and TRBJ1-2; no clear D. The CDR3 consists of 16 residues. In germline, CDR1 is LNHDA, CDR2 SQIVND (reference sequence). Trimming removed 1 base from V and 8 bases from J, with 20 bases in between. CDR3 nucleotide sequence: TGTGCCAGTAGTATAGGGGAACTAATAGGGTACGGCGGCTACACCTTC. It specifies CASSIGELIGYGGYTF.

This clonotype turned up a few times. The chain employs TRBV28 and TRBJ2-7; D unclear. This CDR3 comprises 13 residues. Germline CDR1 is MDHEN and CDR2 is SYDVKM. The V and J ends lost 5 bases and 3 bases respectively, with 11 bases between them. CDR3 nucleotides: TGTGCCAGCAGTCCCCCAGGCCTCTACGAGCAGTACTTC. This gives the protein CASSPPGLYEQYF. The entire variable domain, with the rest obtained from reference TRBV28 and TRBJ2-7, is as follows: DVKVTQSSRYLVKRTGEKVFLECVQDMDHENMFWYRQDPGLGLRLIYFSYDVKMKEKGDIPEGYSVSREKKERFSLILESASTNQTSMYLCASSPPGLYEQYFGPGTRLTVT.

This clonotype was found a few times. The gene calls are TRBV6-1 and TRBJ1-5; TRBD1 agrees at 7 bases. The CDR3 loop spans 15 amino acids. CDR1 MNHNS and CDR2 SASEGT come from the germline V gene. The junction had 3 bases not matched to a gene; V was cut back by 4 bases and J by 0 bases. The CDR3 DNA reads as TGTGCCAGCAGTGGGACAGGTGGTAGCAATCAGCCCCAGCATTTT. Amino acids: CASSGTGGSNQPQHF.

This clonotype was seen a handful of times. The rearrangement links TRBV5-4 to TRBJ2-5; D gene ambiguous. Looked up from germline, CDR1 is SGHNT and CDR2 is YYREEE (reference sequence). Trimming removed 7 bases from V and 1 base from J, with 14 bases in between. The CDR3 extends over 14 amino acids. In DNA form, the CDR3 reads TGTGCCAGCGGACCTTGGCGACCCCAAGAGACCCAGTACTTC. Translating it yields CASGPWRPQETQYF.

V is TRBV11-2 and J is TRBJ2-5, with a possible D match to TRBD1 (5 bases). The CDR3 covers 16 residues. V was shortened by 1 base and J by 4 bases, with 16 bases between the two germline ends. Germline CDR1 reads SGHAT; CDR2 reads FQNNGV. CDR3 nucleotide sequence: TGTGCCAGCAGCTTAGTAGAGGCAGGGCGGAGAGAGACCCAGTACTTC. It yields the protein CASSLVEAGRRETQYF.

V usage is TRBV12-3 or TRBV12-4 and J usage is TRBJ1-1, with D possibly being TRBD1 (5 bases). V was trimmed by 6 bases and J by 1 base, leaving 12 bases between them. This CDR3 contains 14 residues. The CDR3 DNA reads as TGTGCCAGCAGCCTGGGACTGACGAACACTGAAGCTTTCTTT. Its protein product is CASSLGLTNTEAFF.

The genes are TRBV4-3 and TRBJ2-1; no clear D gene. Germline V CDR1 and CDR2: LGHNA, YSLEER. Trimming stripped 4 bases from V and 7 bases from J, with 8 bases between. The CDR3 length is 12 residues. The CDR3 bases are TGCGCCAGCAGCCGTACCCGGAATGAGCAGTTCTTC. It yields the protein CASSRTRNEQFF.

This clonotype was counted a few times. The CDR3 DNA is TGTGCCAGCTCACCCTTGGACAGCCAAGAGACCCAGTACTTC. Translation gives CASSPLDSQETQYF. The J gene is TRBJ2-5, the V gene TRBV18, with D maybe TRBD1 (6 bases). From germline, CDR1 is KGHSH and CDR2 LQKENI. The V gene lost 3 bases and the J gene lost 1 base, with 9 bases spanning the gap. The CDR3 length is 14 residues.

This clonotype was detected only a few times. This chain uses TRBV10-1 with TRBJ2-3, with D perhaps matching TRBD1 (6 bases). V was pared by 3 bases and J by 4 bases, with 11 bases between. The CDR3 is 14 amino acids. Germline CDR1 reads WNHNN; CDR2 reads SYGVQD (reference sequence). The CDR3 nucleotides are TGCGCCAGCAGTGACCACAGGGCGGCAGATACGCAGTATTTT. Translated: CASSDHRAADTQYF.

This CDR3 reads CASSQGYGENEKLFF. The CDR3 DNA reads TGCGCCAGCAGCCAGGGATATGGGGAGAATGAAAAACTGTTTTTT. The chain recombines TRBV4-1 with TRBJ1-4; D ambiguous. Germline loops: CDR1 MGHRA, CDR2 YSYEKL. V gave up 3 bases and J gave up 5 bases, with 13 bases separating them. There are 15 residues in the CDR3.

As regards this clonotype: A much larger clone differs from this one at a single base, so this may be a read error. The V and J genes are TRBV7-9 and TRBJ1-2, with unresolved D. The CDR3 spans 13 residues. Per the germline V gene, CDR1 is SEHNR and CDR2 is FQNEAQ (reference sequence). CDR3 DNA: TGTGCCAGCAGCTTATCGCAGAGTAATGGCCACACCTTC. It codes for CASSLSQSNGHTF. The full variable domain, rest sourced from reference TRBV7-9 and TRBJ1-2, is DTGVSQNPRHKITKRGQNVTFRCDPISEHNRLYWYRQTLGQGPEFLTYFQNEAQLEKSRLLSDRFSAERPKGSFSTLEIQRTEQGDSAMYLCASSLSQSNGHTFGSGTRLTVV.

The sample holds a few counts of this clonotype. V is TRBV5-4 and J is TRBJ1-1, with D unclear. The V gene lost 0 bases and the J gene lost 5 bases, with 11 bases spanning the gap. Germline-derived CDR1 and CDR2 are SGHNT and YYREEE (reference sequence). The CDR3 spans 14 residues. CDR3 region: CASSLGAVGTEAFF. The CDR3 DNA is TGTGCCAGCAGCTTGGGGGCGGTAGGGACTGAAGCTTTCTTT.

This clonotype came up a few times. The V call is TRBV11-2, the J call TRBJ1-1, with D unresolved. The CDR3 has 13 amino acids. Trimming took off 6 bases at V and 1 base at J, with 9 bases between the two ends. Germline V gene sequence: CDR1 SGHAT, CDR2 FQNNGV. CDR3 protein: CASRPTANTEAFF. CDR3 DNA: TGTGCCAGCAGGCCCACAGCGAACACTGAAGCTTTCTTT.

The rearrangement joins TRBV4-3 to TRBJ2-7; 12 bases are shared with TRBD1. With 0 bases clipped from V and 7 bases from J, the junction kept 4 bases outside the gene matches. The CDR3 has 15 amino acids. Germline CDR1 LGHNA, CDR2 YSLEER. The CDR3 DNA sequence: TGCGCCAGCAGCCAAGAAGGGACAGGGGGCGGGGAGCAGTACTTC. This sequence encodes CASSQEGTGGGEQYF.

This clonotype was recorded a few times. The rearrangement uses TRBV6-1 and TRBJ1-1; D gene uncertain. Deletions cut 6 bases from V and 1 base from J, with 18 bases between. Germline V gene sequence: CDR1 MNHNS, CDR2 SASEGT. The CDR3 covers 16 residues. The CDR3 bases are TGTGCCAGCAGAGGAATAACTGGGCGAGAGAACACTGAAGCTTTCTTT. Its translation is CASRGITGRENTEAFF.

The chain is built from TRBV6-1 and TRBJ2-5, with 9 nucleotides matching TRBD2. Germline V lookup: CDR1 MNHNS, CDR2 SASEGT. CDR3 length: 14 amino acids. Trimming removed 6 bases from V and 6 bases from J; junction bases left unmatched: 8. The CDR3 reads CASSPGTSQKTQYF. For the CDR3, the DNA is TGTGCCAGCAGCCCCGGGACTAGCCAGAAGACCCAGTACTTC.

The genes are TRBV27 and TRBJ1-6; D uncertain. Germline CDR1 and CDR2: MNHEY and SMNVEV (reference sequence). The CDR3 runs 15 residues. V lost 4 bases to trimming and J lost 9 bases, with 16 bases between them. CDR3 protein: CASSWSGIDGSPLHF. The CDR3 DNA sequence: TGTGCCAGCAGTTGGTCAGGTATTGACGGTTCACCCCTCCACTTT.

This clonotype has just a few counts. The chain recombines TRBV27 with TRBJ2-1; perhaps TRBD1 as D (6 bases). Germline-derived CDR1 and CDR2 are MNHEY and SMNVEV (reference sequence). The CDR3 spans 15 residues. Trimming stripped 4 bases from V and 7 bases from J, with 17 bases between. The CDR3 DNA reads TGTGCCAGCAGTTCGTACGGGACAAAGGGGAATGAGCAGTTCTTC. Protein: CASSSYGTKGNEQFF.

This clonotype was detected only a few times. This chain uses TRBV20-1 with TRBJ2-3, with a tentative D call TRBD2 (5 bases). CDR1 is DFQATT and CDR2 is SNEGSKA in the germline V gene (reference sequence). The CDR3 is 13 amino acids. V lost 4 bases, J lost 3 bases, and 11 bases lay in between. CDR3 bases: TGCAGTGCTAACAGCGAGGGAACAGATACGCAGTATTTT. Its protein product is CSANSEGTDTQYF.

V and J are TRBV6-1 and TRBJ1-4, with D tentatively TRBD1 (5 bases). The CDR3 consists of 16 residues. With 9 bases removed from V and 1 base from J, the gap between germline ends came to 18 bases. Germline-derived CDR1 and CDR2 are MNHNS and SASEGT. The CDR3, as DNA: TGTGCCAGTACCGAGACGGGGCGGGGAACTAATGAAAAACTGTTTTTT. Protein sequence: CASTETGRGTNEKLFF.

The chain has TRBV23-1 and TRBJ1-1; no firm D call. TRBV23-1 is identified as an open reading frame with a role that is uncertain. V was pared by 7 bases and J by 0 bases, with 9 bases between. CDR3 size: 13 residues. The CDR3 loop reads CASIGQMNTEAFF. The CDR3 nucleotides are TGCGCCAGCATCGGGCAGATGAACACTGAAGCTTTCTTT.

This sequence joins TRBV28 and TRBJ1-5; 8 positions agree with TRBD1. The J segment lost 6 bases and the V segment lost 8 bases, leaving 12 bases of the junction unmatched. The germline gives CDR1 MDHEN, CDR2 SYDVKM. This CDR3 comprises 15 residues. The CDR3 protein is CASEYQDRAGQPQHF. The CDR3 nucleotides read TGTGCCAGCGAATACCAGGACAGGGCCGGTCAGCCCCAGCATTTT.

This clonotype is termed medium-sized (0.01 to 0.1%). The chain recombines TRBV12-3 or TRBV12-4 with TRBJ1-5, with 8 bases identical to TRBD1. The CDR3 length is 15 residues. The ends lost 4 bases at V and 5 bases at J; junction bases unmatched: 7. CDR3 sequence reads: CASSSRTGTYQPQHF. The CDR3 coding sequence is TGTGCCAGCAGTTCCCGGACAGGGACCTATCAGCCCCAGCATTTT.

J is TRBJ2-7 and V is TRBV25-1; D gene ambiguous. In germline, CDR1 is MGHDK, CDR2 SYGVNS. The CDR3 covers 14 residues. V lost 6 bases, J lost 0 bases, and 12 bases lay in between. The CDR3 DNA reads as TGTGCCAGCAGCGCACACTTAACCTCCTACGAGCAGTACTTC. Translating it yields CASSAHLTSYEQYF.